Listed below are T cell receptor beta chains from one sample, sequenced in a study of T-cell memory formation after mild COVID-19. TCRdb re-derived calls from the 5' RACE reads in MiXCR, one entry per CDR3 protein. The sample shows approximately 440,000 distinct CDR3 sequences, about 20% of them seen only once. The sample taken for sequencing was PBMCs or a T cell subset sorted from them (not recorded which). Receptor source: an adult woman who had mild COVID-19 (a few samples of this study predate the infection). Cell type and time point are not known. The CDR3 runs from the conserved cysteine through the conserved F or W. D genes are given only for firm matches. A row's size may be missing; if present it is once, few, many or a size class.

j_gene | d_gene | v_gene | abundance | CDR3nt | CDR3aa
TRBJ1-2 | TRBD1 | TRBV5-1 | once | TGCGCCAGCAGCGGCGGAGACAGGGGGCACGGCTACACCTTC | CASSGGDRGHGYTF
TRBJ1-1 | TRBD1 | TRBV5-1 | . | TGCGCCAGCAGCTCGGGGGTAGACAGGGGTTCTGAAGCTTTCTTT | CASSSGVDRGSEAFF
TRBJ1-2 | . | TRBV6-5 | . | TGTGCCAGCAGTTACTACAGGAACTATGGCTACACCTTC | CASSYYRNYGYTF
TRBJ2-1 | . | TRBV12-3/TRBV12-4 | few | TGTGCCAGCAGTTCCCGGTGGGGGCCGAGTTCCTACAATGAGCAGTTCTTC | CASSSRWGPSSYNEQFF
TRBJ2-1 | TRBD2 | TRBV9 | . | TGTGCCAGCAGCGCGACTAGCGGGGAGAGCTCCTACAATGAGCAGTTCTTC | CASSATSGESSYNEQFF
TRBJ2-2 | . | TRBV12-3/TRBV12-4 | few | TGTGCCAGCACCTGGGGAACCGGGGAGCTGTTTTTT | CASTWGTGELFF
TRBJ2-7 | TRBD2 | TRBV29-1 | . | TGCAGCGTTGGGCGGGGGTCCCCCTACGAGCAGTACTTC | CSVGRGSPYEQYF
TRBJ1-5 | . | TRBV15 | few | TGTGCCACCAGCGAGGGAAATCAGCCCCAGCATTTT | CATSEGNQPQHF
TRBJ2-7 | . | TRBV4-1 | . | TGCGCCAGCAGCCAAGATAACGAGCAGTACTTC | CASSQDNEQYF
TRBJ2-3 | TRBD1 | TRBV27 | . | TGTGCCAGCAGGCCGGACAGGGTGAGAGATACGCAGTATTTT | CASRPDRVRDTQYF
TRBJ1-1 | TRBD1 | TRBV7-9 | few | TGTGCCAGCAGCTTGCAGGGGGGAACGAACACTGAAGCTTTCTTT | CASSLQGGTNTEAFF
TRBJ2-3 | . | TRBV4-2 | . | TGTGCCAGCAGCCAACACCTGGGTGGGCTAAGCACAGATACGCAGTATTTT | CASSQHLGGLSTDTQYF
TRBJ2-7 | . | TRBV27 | few | TGTGCCAGCAGTAGGGACCCTGACAGGCTCTCCTACGAGCAGTACTTC | CASSRDPDRLSYEQYF
TRBJ1-1 | TRBD1 | TRBV18 | few | TGTGCCAGCTCACTTGAACAGGGGAAGAACACTGAAGCTTTCTTT | CASSLEQGKNTEAFF
TRBJ2-3 | . | TRBV10-2 | . | TGCGCCAGCAGTGAAGGCAGGAGCACAGATACGCAGTATTTT | CASSEGRSTDTQYF
TRBJ2-1 | . | TRBV7-3 | . | TGTGCCAGCAGCTCCCCAATTAACAATGAGCAGTTCTTC | CASSSPINNEQFF
TRBJ2-1 | . | TRBV20-1 | many | TGCAGTGCTAGAGGCTACAATGAGCAGTTCTTC | CSARGYNEQFF
TRBJ1-2 | . | TRBV11-2 | few | TGTGCCAGCAGCTTAGGGGACACCGCTAACTATGGCTACACCTTC | CASSLGDTANYGYTF
TRBJ1-2 | . | TRBV29-1 | . | TGCAGCGTTGGGGAGGGACAAACCTTC | CSVGEGQTF
TRBJ1-1 | . | TRBV9 | few | TGTGCCAGCAGCGTTGGATTTAACACTGAAGCTTTCTTT | CASSVGFNTEAFF
TRBJ2-2 | . | TRBV7-9 | . | TGTGCCAGCAGTCGACAGCCCGCGAGCACCGGGGAGCTGTTTTTT | CASSRQPASTGELFF